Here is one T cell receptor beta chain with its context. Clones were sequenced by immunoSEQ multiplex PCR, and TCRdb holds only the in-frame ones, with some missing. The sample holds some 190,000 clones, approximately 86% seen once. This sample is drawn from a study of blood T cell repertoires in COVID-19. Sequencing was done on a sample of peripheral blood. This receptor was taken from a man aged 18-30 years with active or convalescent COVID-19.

This chain's CDR3 is CASSLSGTSGTDTQYF. The CDR3 nucleotides are TGTGCCAGTAGTTTATCCGGGACTAGCGGCACAGATACGCAGTATTTT. The chain is built from TRBV19 and TRBJ2-3, with 10 nucleotides matching TRBD2. Germline values: CDR1 LNHDA, CDR2 SQIVND (reference sequence). V shed 5 bases, J shed 1 base, and the junction held 6 bases outside the gene matches. The CDR3 runs 16 residues.